Described below is a single T cell receptor (beta chain) sequence and its context. Its specificity is unknown. The authors extracted RNA and reverse transcribed it into cDNA as the sequencing template. Libraries were prepared by immunoSEQ multiplex PCR; TCRdb keeps only in-frame clonotypes and omits some of them. The sample shows around 200,000 clones, 60% of them seen only once. Treatment meaning: oral pan-JAK inhibitor, 5-10 mg twice daily. This entry is derived from a study of CD8+ T cells in alopecia areata. Study-wide background: Severity was scored as percentage of affected scalp area in treated patients. General study results and limits: Sequencing of scalp samples also includes resident alphabeta T cells from normal skin.

The length of the CDR3 is 14 residues. The V end lost 1 base, the J end lost 3 bases, and 7 bases lay between the germline ends. Per the germline V gene, CDR1 is MGHDK and CDR2 is SYGVNS. The chain uses TRBV25-1 and TRBJ2-4; D not resolved. Sequenced here: CD4+ T cells sorted from blood, sampled at week 4, from a patient treated with tofacitinib. The clonotype was recovered from a human donor with alopecia areata. CDR3 bases: TGTGCCAGCAGTGAATTCACAGTCAAAAACATTCAGTACTTC. Amino acids: CASSEFTVKNIQYF.